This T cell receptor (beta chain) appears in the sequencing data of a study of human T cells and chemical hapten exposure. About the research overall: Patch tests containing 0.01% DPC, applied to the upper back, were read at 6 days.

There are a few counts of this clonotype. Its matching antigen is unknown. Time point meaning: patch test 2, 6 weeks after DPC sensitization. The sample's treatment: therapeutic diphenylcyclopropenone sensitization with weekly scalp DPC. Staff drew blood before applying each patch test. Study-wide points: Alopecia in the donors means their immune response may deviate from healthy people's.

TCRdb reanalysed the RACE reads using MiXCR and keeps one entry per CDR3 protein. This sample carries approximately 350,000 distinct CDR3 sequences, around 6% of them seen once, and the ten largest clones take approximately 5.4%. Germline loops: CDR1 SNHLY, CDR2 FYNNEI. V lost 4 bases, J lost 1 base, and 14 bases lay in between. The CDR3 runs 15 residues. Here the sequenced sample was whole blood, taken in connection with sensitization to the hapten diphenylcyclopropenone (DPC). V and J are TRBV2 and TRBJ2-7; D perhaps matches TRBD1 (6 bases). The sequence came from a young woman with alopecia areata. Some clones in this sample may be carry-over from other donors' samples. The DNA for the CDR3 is TGTGCCAGCAGTGCCTGGACAGCCCCATCCTACGAGCAGTACTTC. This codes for CASSAWTAPSYEQYF.